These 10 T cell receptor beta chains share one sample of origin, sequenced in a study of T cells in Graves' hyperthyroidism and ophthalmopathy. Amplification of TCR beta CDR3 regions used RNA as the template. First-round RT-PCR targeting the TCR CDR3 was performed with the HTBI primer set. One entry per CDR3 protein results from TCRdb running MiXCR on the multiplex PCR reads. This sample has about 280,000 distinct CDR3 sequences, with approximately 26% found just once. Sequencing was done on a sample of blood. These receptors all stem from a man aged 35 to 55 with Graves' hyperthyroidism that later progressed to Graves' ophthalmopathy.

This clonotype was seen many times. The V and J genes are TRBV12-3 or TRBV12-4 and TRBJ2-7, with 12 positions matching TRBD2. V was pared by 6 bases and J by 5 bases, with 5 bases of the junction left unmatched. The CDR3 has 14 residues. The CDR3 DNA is TGTGCCAGCAGACTAGCGGGAGGTACCCACGAGCAGTACTTC. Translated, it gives CASRLAGGTHEQYF.

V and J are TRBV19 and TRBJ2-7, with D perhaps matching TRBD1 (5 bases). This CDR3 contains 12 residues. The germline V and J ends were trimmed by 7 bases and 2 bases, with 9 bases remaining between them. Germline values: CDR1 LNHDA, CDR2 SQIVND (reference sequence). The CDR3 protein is CASTDSTYEQYF. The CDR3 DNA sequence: TGTGCCAGTACCGACAGCACCTACGAGCAGTACTTC.

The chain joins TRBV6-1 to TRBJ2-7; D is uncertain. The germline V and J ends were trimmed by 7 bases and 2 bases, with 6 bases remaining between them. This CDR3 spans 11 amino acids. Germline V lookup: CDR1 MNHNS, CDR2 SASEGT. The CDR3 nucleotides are TGTGCCAGCATGGCCACCTACGAGCAGTACTTC. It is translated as CASMATYEQYF.

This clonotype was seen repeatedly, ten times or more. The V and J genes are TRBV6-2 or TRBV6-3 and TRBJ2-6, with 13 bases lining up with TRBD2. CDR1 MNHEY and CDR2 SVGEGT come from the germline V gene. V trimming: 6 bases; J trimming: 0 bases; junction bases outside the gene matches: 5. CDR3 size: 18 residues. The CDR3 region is CASRTSGRALSGANVLTF. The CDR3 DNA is TGTGCCAGCAGAACTAGCGGGAGGGCTCTCTCTGGGGCCAACGTCCTGACTTTC.

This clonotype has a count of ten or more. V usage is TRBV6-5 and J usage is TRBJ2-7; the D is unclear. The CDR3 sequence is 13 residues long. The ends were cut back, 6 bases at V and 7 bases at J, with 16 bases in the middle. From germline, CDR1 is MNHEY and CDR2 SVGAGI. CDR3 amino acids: CASRSSTYGEQYF. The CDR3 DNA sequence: TGTGCCAGCAGAAGCAGTACCTACGGAGAGCAGTACTTC.

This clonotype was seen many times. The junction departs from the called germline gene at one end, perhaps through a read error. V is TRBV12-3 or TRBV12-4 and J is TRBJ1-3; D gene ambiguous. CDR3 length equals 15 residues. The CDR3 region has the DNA TGTGCCAGCAGGGCTTCTTCAAGCTCTGGAAACACCGTATATTTT. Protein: CASRASSSSGNTVYF.

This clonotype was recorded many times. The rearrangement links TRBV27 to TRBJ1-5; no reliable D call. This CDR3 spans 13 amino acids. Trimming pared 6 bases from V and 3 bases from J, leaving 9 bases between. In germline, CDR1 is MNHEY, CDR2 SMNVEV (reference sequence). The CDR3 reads CASSDNINQPQHF. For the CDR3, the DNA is TGTGCCAGCAGCGACAATATCAATCAGCCCCAGCATTTT.

DNA of the CDR3: TGTGCCAGCAGTTTAGTTATAGGGGCTAATGCTGAAGCTTTCTTT. It translates to CASSLVIGANAEAFF. V is TRBV6-5 and J is TRBJ1-1; possibly TRBD1 for D (5 bases). The CDR3 runs 15 residues. Germline lookup yields CDR1 MNHEY and CDR2 SVGAGI. The V end lost 4 bases, the J end lost 6 bases, and 18 bases lay between the germline ends.

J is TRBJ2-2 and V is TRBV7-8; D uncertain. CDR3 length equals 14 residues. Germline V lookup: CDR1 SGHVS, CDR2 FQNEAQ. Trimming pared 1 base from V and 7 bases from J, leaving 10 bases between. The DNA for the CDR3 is TGTGCCAGCAGCTTAGAATGGACCAGCGGGGAGCTGTTTTTT. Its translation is CASSLEWTSGELFF.

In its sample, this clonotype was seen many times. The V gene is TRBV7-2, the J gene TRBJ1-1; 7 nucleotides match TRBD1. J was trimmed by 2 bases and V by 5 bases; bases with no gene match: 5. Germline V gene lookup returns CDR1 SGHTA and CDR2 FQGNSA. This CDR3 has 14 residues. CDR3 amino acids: CASSPRDRNTEAFF. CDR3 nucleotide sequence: TGTGCCAGCAGCCCCCGGGACAGAAACACTGAAGCTTTCTTT.